The entry below describes one T cell receptor (beta chain). Its antigen is undetermined. It was with unique molecular identifiers that the TCRbeta library was prepared. TCRdb recomputed calls from the PCR reads with MiXCR, one row per CDR3 protein. The sample consists of about 420,000 distinct CDR3 sequences, about a sixth of them appearing once. This specimen belongs to a study of T-cell reconstitution after alpha-beta-depleted transplantation in children. Study-level findings and limits: Reportedly, only several hundred clones from non-depleted graft cells drove alpha-beta T-cell counts at about two months. T cells produced anew were the main source of T-cell counts and diversity one year after transplant. Elevated TCRbeta diversity at day 60 was traced, in some patients, to surviving recipient T cells and thymic progenitors.

The CDR3 consists of 14 residues. Trimming stripped 4 bases from V and 0 bases from J, with 10 bases between. The germline V gene encodes CDR1 DFQATT and CDR2 SNEGSKA (reference sequence). Here the sequenced sample was PBMCs, mostly from graft donor cells, taken 360 days after TCRalphabeta/CD19-depleted stem cell transplant. The source is a boy in the first two years of life who had a stem cell transplant for Wiskott-Aldrich syndrome, so the T cells may come from the graft donor. The chain combines TRBV20-1 with TRBJ1-5; the D is unclear. The CDR3 bases are TGCAGTGCTAAGACGGAATATAGCAATCAGCCCCAGCATTTT. This sequence encodes CSAKTEYSNQPQHF.